This passage covers 24 T cell receptor beta chains from one sample sequenced in a study of identical twins. One entry per CDR3 protein, called by TCRdb with MiXCR from the 5' RACE reads. The sample yields about 890,000 distinct CDR3 sequences, approximately 13% seen once. These same records also appear under a second study, on yellow fever vaccine responses in identical twins.

Sequencing was performed on PBMCs. The receptors originated from a woman aged 18-29 years in good health.

Only one count was recorded for this clonotype. CDR3 in DNA: TGTGCCTGGAGTGTACAGAAAGAGACCCAGTACTTC. Its translation: CAWSVQKETQYF. The rearrangement joins TRBV30 to TRBJ2-5; D unresolved. Germline values: CDR1 GTSNPN, CDR2 SVGIG (reference sequence). This CDR3 comprises 12 residues. V lost 0 bases and J lost 3, with 5 bases in between.

Only a few counts were recorded for this clonotype. The chain is built from TRBV6-1 and TRBJ2-1; TRBD2 matches 12 bases. V dropped 5 bases and J dropped 2; count of bases not matched to a gene: 4. Germline CDR1 is MNHNS and CDR2 is SASEGT. CDR3 size: 16 residues. The CDR3: CASSRTSGNTYNEQFF. The DNA for the CDR3 is TGTGCCAGCAGTCGGACTAGCGGGAATACCTACAATGAGCAGTTCTTC.

The chain carries TRBV7-2 and TRBJ1-2, with D uncertain. Trimming pared 5 bases from V and 8 bases from J, leaving 18 bases between. The length of the CDR3 is 14 residues. Germline-derived CDR1 and CDR2 are SGHTA and FQGNSA. CDR3 DNA sequence: TGTGCCAGCAGCAGCCACGCGGGCACGGGAGGCTACACCTTC. It translates to CASSSHAGTGGYTF.

The CDR3 is CSARTGSNEKLFF. The CDR3 bases are TGCAGTGCTAGAACGGGGTCTAATGAAAAACTGTTTTTT. The chain employs TRBV20-1 and TRBJ1-4; D uncertain. This CDR3 region has 13 residues. Germline V lookup: CDR1 DFQATT, CDR2 SNEGSKA (reference sequence). Trimming left V 2 bases short and J 3 bases short, with 7 bases between.

The chain joins TRBV3-1 to TRBJ1-1, with D unclear. Germline V CDR1 and CDR2: LGHDT, YNNKEL (reference sequence). This CDR3 spans 15 amino acids. Between the trimmed V and J ends, which lost 3 bases and 4 bases, there was a span of 15 bases. The CDR3 region has the DNA TGTGCCAGCAGCCACCTTTTGGAGGTTAGCACTGAAGCTTTCTTT. Translation: CASSHLLEVSTEAFF.

The V call is TRBV18, the J call TRBJ2-7; 11 nucleotides line up with TRBD2. The CDR3 length is 16 residues. Germline lookup yields CDR1 KGHSH and CDR2 LQKENI. Germline trimming cut 0 bases from V and 7 bases from J; bases unmatched to any gene: 8. The CDR3 loop is CASSPPTLAGADEQYF. The DNA of the CDR3 is TGTGCCAGCTCACCACCCACACTAGCGGGAGCTGATGAGCAGTACTTC. The full variable domain, rest sourced from reference TRBV18 and TRBJ2-7, is NAGVMQNPRHLVRRRGQEARLRCSPMKGHSHVYWYRQLPEEGLKFMVYLQKENIIDESGMPKERFSAEFPKEGPSILRIQQVVRGDSAAYFCASSPPTLAGADEQYFGPGTRLTVT.

V gene TRBV6-5 combines with J gene TRBJ2-7; D may be TRBD1 (6 bases). Deletions cut 4 bases from V and 2 bases from J, with 18 bases between. This CDR3 is built from 16 residues. CDR1 MNHEY and CDR2 SVGAGI come from the germline V gene. The CDR3 DNA sequence: TGTGCCAGCAGTTTAACCGGGACACCTTTGCCCTACGAGCAGTACTTC. It encodes CASSLTGTPLPYEQYF.

This clonotype has at least ten counts. V is TRBV3-1 and J is TRBJ2-1, with a weak D call TRBD2 (6 bases). The CDR3 runs 13 residues. Germline CDR1 is LGHDT and CDR2 is YNNKEL (reference sequence). The V end was cut by 4 bases, the J end by 7 bases, with 11 bases between. CDR3 region: CASSPSAGNEQFF. CDR3 bases: TGTGCCAGCAGCCCTAGTGCGGGAAATGAGCAGTTCTTC.

This clonotype occurred a few times. This chain joins TRBV20-1 and TRBJ2-7; 9 bases map to TRBD2. The CDR3 is made up of 14 amino acids. The V and J ends lost 6 bases and 4 bases, in that order; junction bases with no gene match: 10. Germline CDR1 is DFQATT and CDR2 is SNEGSKA (reference sequence). The CDR3 nucleotides read TGCAGTGCCCAGTGGCTAGCGGGGATTTACGAGCAGTACGTC. Translating gives CSAQWLAGIYEQYV.

The V and J genes are TRBV29-1 and TRBJ1-6; no clear D. Looked up from germline, CDR1 is SQVTM and CDR2 is ANQGSEA. CDR3 length: 13 amino acids. Trimming took 1 base from V and 7 from J, leaving 8 bases between them. The CDR3 sequence is CSVEVTPNSPLHF. CDR3 DNA: TGCAGCGTTGAAGTAACGCCCAATTCACCCCTCCACTTT.

This clonotype appeared a few times. The CDR3, as DNA: TGCAGTGCTATCTGGTTGGTTAGTAACGAGCAGTACTTC. This codes for CSAIWLVSNEQYF. This chain links TRBV20-1 with TRBJ2-7, with unresolved D. Between the trimmed V and J ends, which lost 4 bases and 5 bases, there was a span of 15 bases. Germline assignment: CDR1 DFQATT and CDR2 SNEGSKA (reference sequence). The CDR3 has 13 residues.

This clonotype has a count of ten or more. The chain is built from TRBV29-1 and TRBJ2-7, with 8 bases that match TRBD2. Losses at the gene ends were 2 bases for V and 0 bases for J; bases not matched to a gene: 6. The CDR3 has 15 amino acids. Germline-derived CDR1 and CDR2 are SQVTM and ANQGSEA. The CDR3 sequence is CSVELGAGGSYEQYF. The DNA for the CDR3 is TGCAGCGTTGAACTCGGGGCGGGAGGCTCCTACGAGCAGTACTTC.

V usage is TRBV7-8 and J usage is TRBJ2-5; D may be TRBD2 (6 bases). Trimming shortened V by 5 bases and J by 6 bases, and 16 bases separated the two germline ends. The CDR3 totals 14 residues. CDR1 is SGHVS, CDR2 FQNEAQ, per germline. In nucleotides, the CDR3 is TGTGCCAGCAGCCCCCCGCGGGGCCGGAAGACCCAGTACTTC. Translated: CASSPPRGRKTQYF.

This clonotype was observed once. The CDR3 bases are TGTGCCACCAGTGATTGGAGGACCGGGGAGCTGTTTTTT. It encodes CATSDWRTGELFF. The rearrangement uses TRBV24-1 and TRBJ2-2; maybe TRBD2 (5 bases). Between the trimmed V and J ends, which lost 2 bases and 5 bases, there was a span of 5 bases. This CDR3 spans 13 amino acids. CDR1 KGHDR and CDR2 SFDVKD come from the germline V gene.

The J gene is TRBJ1-2, the V gene TRBV14, with no clear D. Trimming pared 5 bases from V and 4 bases from J, leaving 11 bases between. The germline gives CDR1 SGHDN, CDR2 FVKESK. The CDR3 spans 13 residues. CDR3 sequence: CASSRQPIYGYTF. The CDR3 bases are TGTGCCAGCAGCAGGCAGCCGATCTATGGCTACACCTTC. Together with reference TRBV14 and TRBJ1-2, the CDR3 gives the full variable domain: EAGVTQFPSHSVIEKGQTVTLRCDPISGHDNLYWYRRVMGKEIKFLLHFVKESKQDESGMPNNRFLAERTGGTYSTLKVQPAELEDSGVYFCASSRQPIYGYTFGSGTRLTVV.

This clonotype came up a few times. The chain combines TRBV10-3 with TRBJ2-3; 9 nucleotides agree with TRBD2. Germline V gene data show CDR1 as ENHRY and CDR2 as SYGVKD. J was trimmed by 3 bases and V by 4 bases; bases with no gene match: 2. The CDR3 consists of 14 residues. DNA for the CDR3: TGTGCCATCAGTGCAGCGGGAGGTACAGATACGCAGTATTTT. This gives the protein CAISAAGGTDTQYF.

This chain connects TRBV12-3 or TRBV12-4 to TRBJ2-2; maybe TRBD2 (5 bases). The CDR3 consists of 16 residues. V lost 6 bases and J 1 base, leaving 15 bases between the germline ends. The CDR3 sequence: CASRPRGSWNTGELFF. The CDR3 region has the DNA TGTGCCAGCAGACCCCGGGGTAGCTGGAACACCGGGGAGCTGTTTTTT.

Regarding this clonotype: The junction departs from the called germline gene at one end, perhaps through a read error. This rearrangement joins TRBV6-1 to TRBJ2-1, with 7 bases fitting TRBD2. Germline-derived CDR1 and CDR2 are MNHNS and SASEGT. CDR3 length: 11 amino acids. This CDR3 is CASSQRGRSFF. The CDR3 DNA is TGTGCCAGCAGCCAGCGGGGTCGTTCTTTTTTC.

This clonotype was seen at least ten times. The rearrangement uses TRBV11-2 and TRBJ2-1; D not certain. The V and J ends lost 2 bases and 5 bases respectively, with 7 bases between them. The CDR3 contains 13 residues. CDR1 and CDR2 (germline): SGHAT, FQNNGV. DNA of the CDR3: TGTGCCAGCAGCTTAACTCCGAACAATGAGCAGTTCTTC. Residues: CASSLTPNNEQFF.

This clonotype was detected many times. The chain recombines TRBV9 with TRBJ2-1, with 9 nucleotides matching TRBD2. The CDR3 has 19 amino acids. The V gene end was trimmed by 0 bases and the J gene end by 0 bases; junction bases not matched to a gene: 10. Germline CDR1 and CDR2: SGDLS and YYNGEE. As DNA, the CDR3 is TGTGCCAGCAGCGTAGTTGCCTTAGCGGGGGCCAGCTCCTACAATGAGCAGTTCTTC. This encodes CASSVVALAGASSYNEQFF.

The sample holds a few counts of this clonotype. This sequence joins TRBV11-2 and TRBJ2-1, with 11 bases that match TRBD2. This CDR3 is 17 amino acids long. CDR1 SGHAT and CDR2 FQNNGV come from the germline V gene. V dropped 4 bases and J dropped 4; count of bases not matched to a gene: 9. The CDR3: CASSSKTLAGGYNEQFF. DNA for the CDR3: TGTGCCAGCAGCTCGAAGACCCTAGCGGGGGGATACAATGAGCAGTTCTTC.

This clonotype was seen more than once but under ten times. The chain uses TRBV5-5 and TRBJ1-1; D is perhaps TRBD1 (6 bases). The V gene lost 3 bases and the J gene lost 2 bases, with 14 bases spanning the gap. The CDR3 sequence is 15 residues long. Germline assignment: CDR1 SGHKS and CDR2 YYEKEE (reference sequence). CDR3 sequence: CASSWIQGGNTEAFF. The CDR3 DNA reads as TGTGCCAGCAGCTGGATACAGGGTGGAAACACTGAAGCTTTCTTT.

This clonotype was seen a few times. The chain joins TRBV7-9 to TRBJ1-2; 10 bases line up with TRBD1. Trimming at V came to 3 bases and at J to 6 bases, leaving 7 bases not matched to a gene. Per the germline V gene, CDR1 is SEHNR and CDR2 is FQNEAQ (reference sequence). CDR3 length: 15 amino acids. For the CDR3, the DNA is TGTGCCAGCAGCTTCTCTTATGGGACAGGGGATGGCTACACCTTC. Protein product: CASSFSYGTGDGYTF.

The genes are TRBV28 and TRBJ1-2; D is undetermined. CDR3 length equals 12 residues. The V gene lost 7 bases and the J gene lost 6 bases, with 12 bases spanning the gap. Germline lookup yields CDR1 MDHEN and CDR2 SYDVKM. The CDR3 DNA follows: TGTGCCAGCACCCCCTCAGCCCATGGCTACACCTTC. Translating it yields CASTPSAHGYTF.